Listed below are T cell receptor beta chains from one sample, sequenced in a study of CXCR3-negative and CXCR3-positive naive CD8 T cells. TCRdb re-called the 5' RACE reads and shows each CDR3 protein once, DNA omitted. The sample has 140,000 to 150,000 distinct CDR3 sequences; the top ten hold about 0.28%. The sample taken for sequencing was naive CXCR3+ CD8+ T cells from blood. These TCRs come from a human donor in good health. Some clones in this sample may be carry-over from other donors' samples. The CDR3 runs from the conserved cysteine through the conserved F or W.

J: TRBJ2-3
V: TRBV29-1
CDR3: CSVEDGQGETDTQYF

J: TRBJ2-1
V: TRBV20-1
CDR3: CSAREGPSSYNEQFF

J: TRBJ2-7
V: TRBV7-8
CDR3: CASSAVDRGRSEQYF

J: TRBJ1-1
V: TRBV12-3/TRBV12-4
CDR3: CASSFQGALDTEAFF

J: TRBJ2-1
V: TRBV14
CDR3: CASSQVRVAASYNEQFF

J: TRBJ2-7
V: TRBV7-9
CDR3: CASSLVQGSYEQYF

J: TRBJ2-1
V: TRBV10-2
CDR3: CASVRGDDSQNEQFF

J: TRBJ1-2
V: TRBV20-1
CDR3: CSASWGGYGYTF

J: TRBJ2-1
V: TRBV6-2/TRBV6-3
CDR3: CASSYSGLLAGVYNEQFF

J: TRBJ1-6
V: TRBV6-5
CDR3: CASTAVGGTIPLHF

J: TRBJ1-1
V: TRBV29-1
CDR3: CSVPAQGEAEAFF

J: TRBJ2-5
V: TRBV5-6
CDR3: CASSELVRRETQYF

J: TRBJ1-1
V: TRBV4-1
CDR3: CASSQDREANTEAFF

J: TRBJ2-7
V: TRBV5-5
CDR3: CASSGTYEQYF

J: TRBJ2-1
V: TRBV18
CDR3: CASSPSGTGAYNEQFF

J: TRBJ2-7
V: TRBV13
CDR3: CASSIYGERIGQYF

J: TRBJ2-5
V: TRBV7-9
CDR3: CASSGKQETQYF

J: TRBJ2-7
V: TRBV12-3/TRBV12-4
CDR3: CASLDRAEYEQYF

J: TRBJ2-3
V: TRBV7-9
CDR3: CASSSTSKQGDTDTQYF

J: TRBJ1-5
V: TRBV28
CDR3: CASSLQRQGNQPQHF

J: TRBJ1-2
V: TRBV12-3/TRBV12-4
CDR3: CASSPRDGYTF

J: TRBJ1-1
V: TRBV4-2
CDR3: CASSQTAGNMNTEAFF